Detailed here is one T cell receptor (beta chain). This entry comes from a study of blood T cell repertoires in COVID-19. Study details: PBMCs, B-cell-depleted T cells, or T cells were the source of the cDNA or gDNA that made up the material.

The CDR3 sequence is 14 residues long. Germline CDR1 is MNHEY and CDR2 is SVGAGI. The ends lost 2 bases at V and 4 bases at J; junction bases unmatched: 3. Assay used: immunoSEQ multiplex PCR; TCRdb lists only in-frame clones, some missing. The table lists about 180,000 clones, about 88% of them singletons. Sequenced input: peripheral blood. V and J are TRBV6-5 and TRBJ2-7, with 9 bases fitting TRBD1. The clonotype comes from a woman in her twenties or thirties with active or convalescent COVID-19. Written as DNA, the CDR3 is TGTGCCAGCAGTTACGGGACAGGGCAATACGAGCAGTACTTC. It is translated as CASSYGTGQYEQYF.